This TCR beta chain was profiled in a study of blood T cell repertoires in COVID-19. Study-level background: The cDNA or gDNA used as material had been derived from T cells, B-cell-depleted T cells, or PBMCs.

The CDR3 contains 15 residues. Deletions cut 3 bases from V and 5 bases from J, with 15 bases between. Germline V gene lookup returns CDR1 MDHEN and CDR2 SYDVKM. Data came from immunoSEQ multiplex PCR; TCRdb stores just in-frame clones and leaves some out. The data hold 250,000 to 300,000 clones, with about nine tenths observed a single time. Sequencing used peripheral blood. V is TRBV28 and J is TRBJ2-3, with D perhaps TRBD2 (5 bases). The sequence came from a woman in her fifties or sixties who had recovered from COVID-19. The chain's CDR3 is CASSFIGEGLDTQYF. Here the CDR3 DNA reads TGTGCCAGCAGTTTCATCGGAGAGGGATTAGATACGCAGTATTTT.